The clone carrying this TCR beta chain was seen repeatedly, ten times or more. Its antigen is as yet unknown. These data belong to a study of response to subunit inactivated influenza vaccine. Germline V gives CDR1 LGHNA, CDR2 YSLEER. Trimming shortened V by 3 bases and J by 4 bases, and 18 bases separated the two germline ends. This CDR3 is built from 16 residues. Whole-study results and caveats: With each seasonal influenza vaccination, the authors suggested, few new T cells are recruited.

MiXCR, run by TCRdb on the RT-PCR reads, gives a single entry per CDR3 protein. The sample includes a few hundred thousand distinct CDR3 sequences, over 20% seen only once; the top ten take 9% to 12%. The gene calls are TRBV4-3 and TRBJ1-1, with D unclear. The TCR was taken from a man between 50 and 75 years old who received an inactivated influenza vaccine. The starting material was PBMCs from blood, obtained less than 22 months after vaccination. The DNA for the CDR3 is TGCGCCAGCAGCCAGATCATGGGCCCTCGGGCCACTGAAGCTTTCTTT. The encoded protein is CASSQIMGPRATEAFF.